This T cell receptor (beta chain) was retrieved from a study of tumor-infiltrating lymphocytes in primary liver carcinoma. Study context: The patients included men and women who were aged 30 to 69 years.

RNA was extracted from whole blood without cell sorting, alongside germline DNA. Preoperatively, peripheral blood was drawn, approximately 4.2 milliliters in total. The template, about 540 ng total RNA, yielded TCR beta cDNA made with a constant-region primer. Slightly modified ARM-PCR served as the procedure for the TCR beta libraries. These libraries came from three rounds of nested multiplex PCR. TRBV1-TRBV30 forward primers paired with a C-beta reverse primer drove the first two PCR rounds, about 10 cycles each. TCRdb re-derived calls from the multiplex PCR reads in MiXCR, one entry per CDR3 protein. This table has 200,000 or so distinct CDR3 sequences, 65% appearing once. The CDR3 has 16 amino acids. The germline V and J ends were trimmed by 8 bases and 1 base, with 18 bases remaining between them. Germline values: CDR1 MDHEN, CDR2 SYDVKM. Overall study results and limits: Against blood, tumors held a significantly higher top-250-clone fraction (p = 0.039).

Remarks on this clonotype: Antigen specificity is unknown.

Sequencing used peripheral blood. The chain combines TRBV28 with TRBJ1-5, with D possibly being TRBD1 (6 bases). The receptor's source is a woman aged 60-75 years with primary liver carcinoma and hepatitis B virus infection. CDR3 DNA: TGTGCCAGCGATCGCTCGCGGGGGGCAAGCAATCAGCCCCAGCATTTT. This encodes CASDRSRGASNQPQHF.